Listed below are T cell receptor beta chains from one sample, sequenced in a study of Graves' ophthalmopathy and Graves' hyperthyroidism. TCRdb itself ran the multiplex PCR reads through MiXCR, one entry per CDR3 protein. The sample yields roughly 480,000 distinct CDR3 sequences, over 13% seen once. The sequencing sample was made of blood. These receptors originate from a woman in her twenties or thirties with Graves' ophthalmopathy. Each CDR3 is given with its conserved first and last residue. Expanded clones are given a class, and other clones once, few, many or no size at all.

size | J | V | CDR3
- | TRBJ2-7 | TRBV12-5 | CASGLEFYEQYF
many | TRBJ1-3 | TRBV7-9 | CASSLAQSSGNTIYF
many | TRBJ1-2 | TRBV6-5 | CASSYMKGSYGYTF
many | TRBJ2-5 | TRBV6-5 | CASSPGQQLQETQYF
- | TRBJ1-1 | TRBV6-2/TRBV6-3 | CASREGIAEAFF
many | TRBJ2-5 | TRBV7-2 | CASSWRGSVQETQYF
- | TRBJ2-7 | TRBV27 | CASSLVGETYEQYF
- | TRBJ1-4 | TRBV2 | CASSDGAVLANEKLFF
many | TRBJ1-2 | TRBV25-1 | CASSEIQSGSYTF
many | TRBJ2-2 | TRBV6-4 | CASSDVLDTGELFF
- | TRBJ2-2 | TRBV19 | CASSIVGARAGELFF
- | TRBJ2-7 | TRBV7-6 | CASSLVSQRSYEQYF
many | TRBJ1-5 | TRBV4-1 | CASSQGTDNQPQHF
- | TRBJ2-2 | TRBV10-2 | CATGTSDTGELFF
many | TRBJ2-7 | TRBV10-3 | CAIRSDSYEQYF
many | TRBJ2-4 | TRBV6-1 | CASSAPGWYGKNIKYF
many | TRBJ1-6 | TRBV25-1 | CASSAGAYSPLHF
- | TRBJ2-5 | TRBV6-2/TRBV6-3 | CASSYSWTDPQETQYF
few | TRBJ1-3 | TRBV12-5 | CASGLGGLGNTIYF
few | TRBJ1-3 | TRBV6-1 | CASRGGYGNTIYF
many | TRBJ2-2 | TRBV12-3/TRBV12-4 | CASSLDTYTGELFF
many | TRBJ2-6 | TRBV27 | CASRSAGVEGANVLTF
once | TRBJ1-1 | TRBV4-1 | CASSQGGGASPEAFF
many | TRBJ2-7 | TRBV7-9 | CASSLEVRIPYEQYF
many | TRBJ2-2 | TRBV2 | CASKRPPPGELFF
many | TRBJ1-2 | TRBV20-1 | CSARNRDYGYTF
few | TRBJ2-5 | TRBV7-3 | CASSSTLKETQYF